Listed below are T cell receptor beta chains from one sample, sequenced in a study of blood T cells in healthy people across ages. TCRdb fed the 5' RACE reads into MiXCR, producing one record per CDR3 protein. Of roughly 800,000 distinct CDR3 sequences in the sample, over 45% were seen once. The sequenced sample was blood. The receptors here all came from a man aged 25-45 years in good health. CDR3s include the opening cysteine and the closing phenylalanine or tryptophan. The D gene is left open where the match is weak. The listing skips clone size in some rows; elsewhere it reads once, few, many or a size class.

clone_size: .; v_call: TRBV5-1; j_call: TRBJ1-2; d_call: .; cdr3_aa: CASSWGGGASYYGYTF; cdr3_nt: TGCGCCAGCAGCTGGGGGGGAGGCGCGTCCTACTATGGCTACACCTTC
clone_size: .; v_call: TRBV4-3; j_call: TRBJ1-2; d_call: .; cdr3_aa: CASSQEPRRIETTYTF; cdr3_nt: TGCGCCAGCAGCCAAGAACCACGCAGGATTGAGACGACCTACACCTTC
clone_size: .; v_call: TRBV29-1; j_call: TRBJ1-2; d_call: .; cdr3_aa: CSASRVLGYGYTF; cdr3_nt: TGCAGCGCCTCCAGGGTTCTAGGCTATGGCTACACCTTC
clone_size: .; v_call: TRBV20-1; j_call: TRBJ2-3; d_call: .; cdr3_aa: CSASYQVISTDTQYF; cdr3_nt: TGCAGTGCTAGTTACCAAGTAATAAGCACAGATACGCAGTATTTT
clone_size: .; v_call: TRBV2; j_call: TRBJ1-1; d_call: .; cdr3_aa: CASRSATRNTEAFF; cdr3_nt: TGTGCCAGCAGGTCGGCTACAAGGAACACTGAAGCTTTCTTT
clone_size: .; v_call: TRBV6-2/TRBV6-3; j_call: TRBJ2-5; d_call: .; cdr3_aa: CASSYSGYRQETQYF; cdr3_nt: TGTGCCAGCAGTTACAGCGGCTACCGACAAGAGACCCAGTACTTC
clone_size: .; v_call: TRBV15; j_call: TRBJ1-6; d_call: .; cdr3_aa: CATSTRRNSPLHF; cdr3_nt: TGTGCCACCAGCACTCGGAGGAATTCACCCCTCCACTTT
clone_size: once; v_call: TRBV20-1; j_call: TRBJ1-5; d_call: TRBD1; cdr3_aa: CSARPGQANQPQHF; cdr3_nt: TGCAGTGCTAGGCCAGGACAGGCCAATCAGCCCCAGCATTTT
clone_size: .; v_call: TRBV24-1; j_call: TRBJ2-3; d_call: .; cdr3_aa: CATSESTDTQYF; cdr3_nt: TGTGCCACCAGTGAATCCACAGATACGCAGTATTTT
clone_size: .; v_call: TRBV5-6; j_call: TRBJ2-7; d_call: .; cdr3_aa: CASSFGQSNHEQYF; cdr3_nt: TGTGCCAGCAGCTTCGGACAGTCGAACCACGAGCAGTACTTC
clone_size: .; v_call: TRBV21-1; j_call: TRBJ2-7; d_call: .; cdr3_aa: CASSTSSRRGYEQYF; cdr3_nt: TGTGCCAGCAGTACTAGCTCCCGAAGGGGCTACGAGCAGTACTTC
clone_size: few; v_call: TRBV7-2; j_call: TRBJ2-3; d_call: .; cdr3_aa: CASSLSLTGDTQYF; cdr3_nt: TGTGCCAGCAGCTTAAGTCTGACGGGAGATACGCAGTATTTT
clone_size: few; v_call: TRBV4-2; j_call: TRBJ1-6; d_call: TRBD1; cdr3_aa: CASSPHPGQGYSPLHF; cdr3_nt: TGTGCCAGCAGCCCCCACCCGGGACAGGGGTACTCACCCCTCCACTTT
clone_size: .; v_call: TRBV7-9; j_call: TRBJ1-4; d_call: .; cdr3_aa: CASSVVETVEKLFF; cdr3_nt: TGTGCCAGCAGCGTAGTCGAGACAGTTGAAAAACTGTTTTTT
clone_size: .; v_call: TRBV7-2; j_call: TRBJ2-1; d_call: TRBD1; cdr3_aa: CASSLSMGQAYNEQFF; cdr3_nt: TGTGCCAGCAGCTTATCGATGGGACAGGCTTACAATGAGCAGTTCTTC
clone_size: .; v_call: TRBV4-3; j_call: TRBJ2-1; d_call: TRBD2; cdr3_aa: CASSQGMGLAGDYNEQFF; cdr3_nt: TGCGCCAGCAGCCAAGGGATGGGACTAGCGGGAGACTACAATGAGCAGTTCTTC
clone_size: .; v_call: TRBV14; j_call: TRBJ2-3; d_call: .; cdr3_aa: CASSKYRAQGDTQYF; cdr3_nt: TGTGCCAGCAGCAAGTACAGGGCCCAGGGCGATACGCAGTATTTT
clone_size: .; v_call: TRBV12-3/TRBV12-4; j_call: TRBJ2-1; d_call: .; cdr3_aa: CASSRTANNHNEQFF; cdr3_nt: TGTGCCAGCAGTCGGACAGCCAATAACCACAATGAGCAGTTCTTC
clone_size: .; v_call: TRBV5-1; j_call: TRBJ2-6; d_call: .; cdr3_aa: CASTRGQGSGANVLTF; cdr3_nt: TGCGCCAGCACTCGCGGCCAGGGGTCCGGGGCCAACGTCCTGACTTTC
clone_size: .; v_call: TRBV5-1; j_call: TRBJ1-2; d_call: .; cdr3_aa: CASSAGDRDTASGYTF; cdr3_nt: TGCGCCAGCAGCGCAGGGGACCGGGACACGGCCAGTGGCTACACCTTC